These 9 T cell receptor beta chains share one sample of origin, sequenced in a study of blood T cell repertoires in COVID-19. The assay was immunoSEQ multiplex PCR, and TCRdb's table has in-frame clones only and misses some. The sample comprises about 140,000 clones, approximately 84% of which are singletons, and 4.5% to 5.5% rests with the top ten. Material: PBMCs or T cells enriched from blood (not recorded which). These receptors were taken from a man between 35 and 55 years old with acute COVID-19.

This chain joins TRBV19 and TRBJ2-3; D is perhaps TRBD2 (6 bases). The germline V and J ends were trimmed by 2 bases and 4 bases, with 19 bases remaining between them. CDR1 LNHDA and CDR2 SQIVND come from the germline V gene (reference sequence). This CDR3 is 17 amino acids long. CDR3: CASSITDSRERADTQYF. In DNA, the CDR3 is TGTGCCAGTAGTATAACGGACTCCCGGGAGAGGGCAGATACGCAGTATTTT.

The V call is TRBV4-3, the J call TRBJ1-6; D not resolved. Trimming removed 1 base at V and 4 bases at J, with 8 bases between. This CDR3 region has 15 residues. CDR1 is LGHNA, CDR2 YSLEER, per germline. The CDR3 sequence: CASSQGEMYNSPLHF. CDR3 DNA: TGCGCCAGCAGCCAAGGGGAGATGTATAATTCACCCCTCCACTTT.

CDR3 sequence reads: CASAQLAGSTDTQYF. In nucleotides, the CDR3 is TGCGCCAGCGCACAACTAGCGGGAAGCACAGATACGCAGTATTTT. The chain uses TRBV5-1 and TRBJ2-3; 10 bases fit TRBD2. This CDR3 comprises 15 residues. Germline V gene data show CDR1 as SGHRS and CDR2 as YFSETQ. The V segment lost 7 bases and the J segment 0 bases; nucleotides outside the gene matches: 5.

Concerning this clone: This CDR3 is also generated by other DNA sequences in the sample. This chain uses TRBV19 with TRBJ1-1; tentatively, D is TRBD1 (6 bases). The V end lost 3 bases, the J end lost 4 bases, and 9 bases lay between the germline ends. CDR3 length equals 13 residues. Germline V lookup: CDR1 LNHDA, CDR2 SQIVND (reference sequence). The CDR3 region is CASSIQGSTEAFF. The CDR3, as DNA: TGTGCCAGTAGTATTCAGGGGAGCACTGAAGCTTTCTTT.

This chain links TRBV28 with TRBJ2-1; 8 positions match TRBD1. The CDR3 is 14 amino acids. CDR1 and CDR2 (germline): MDHEN, SYDVKM. With V trimmed by 5 bases and J by 4 bases, 4 bases remained unmatched. CDR3 loop: CASSGDRRYNEQFF. The CDR3 bases are TGTGCCAGCAGTGGGGACAGGCGATACAATGAGCAGTTCTTC.

In its sample, this clone was seen once. This chain links TRBV3-1 (or the pseudogene TRBV3-2) with TRBJ2-5; no clear D. The CDR3 sequence is 15 residues long. Germline V gene lookup returns CDR1 LGHDT and CDR2 YNNKEL (reference sequence). Deletions cut 0 bases from V and 5 bases from J, with 13 bases between. Written as DNA, the CDR3 is TGTGCCAGCAGCCAAGATCAAAGGTCCGGGGAGACCCAGTACTTC. Its translation is CASSQDQRSGETQYF.

The CDR3 DNA reads TGTGCCAGCAGCTTACGACAGGGGGGCGAGCAGTACTTC. Residues: CASSLRQGGEQYF. The chain is built from TRBV7-6 and TRBJ2-7; 9 bases fit TRBD1. The V segment lost 2 bases and the J segment 6 bases; nucleotides outside the gene matches: 2. The CDR3 contains 13 residues. Germline-derived CDR1 and CDR2 are SGHVS and FNYEAQ. Together with reference TRBV7-6 and TRBJ2-7, the CDR3 gives the full variable domain: GAGVSQSPRYKVTKRGQDVALRCDPISGHVSLYWYRQALGQGPEFLTYFNYEAQQDKSGLPNDRFSAERPEGSISTLTIQRTEQRDSAMYRCASSLRQGGEQYFGPGTRLTVT.

As to this clone: No conserved phenylalanine or tryptophan ends this CDR3, so it is likely a read error. It is unclear where the CDR3 begins or ends on the DNA, so no DNA is shown, and the CDR3 is as TCRdb lists it. The gene calls are TRBV5-4 and TRBJ1-2; TRBD1, the D gene given by the table, was not confirmed from the DNA. Germline CDR1 SGHNT, CDR2 YYREEE (reference sequence). The CDR3 is 12 residues long, counting both termini. The CDR3 is CASSWGQGTVYI.

J is TRBJ1-5 and V is TRBV19; no clear D gene. CDR1 is LNHDA, CDR2 SQIVND, per germline (reference sequence). Trimming shortened V by 3 bases and J by 4 bases, and 4 bases separated the two germline ends. The CDR3 is 12 residues long. For the CDR3, the DNA is TGTGCCAGTAGTATCAATAATCAGCCCCAGCATTTT. Protein sequence: CASSINNQPQHF.